This T cell receptor (beta chain) was sequenced in a study of T cells in Graves' hyperthyroidism and ophthalmopathy. Amplified TCR beta CDR3 regions came from RNA transcripts. The study used the HTBI primer set for a first-round RT-PCR of the TCR CDR3. One entry per CDR3 protein, called by TCRdb with MiXCR from the multiplex PCR reads. The top ten clones hold about 7.9% of a sample with hundreds of thousands of distinct CDR3 sequences, just over 45% of them seen once. Stability of Graves' hyperthyroidism was defined as absent ophthalmopathy progression within 18 months. The CDR3 length is 15 residues. The germline CDR1 and CDR2 sequences are SGHNT and YYREEE (reference sequence). V was clipped by 3 bases and J by 1 base, with 13 bases between them.

The receptor was isolated from a woman under 30 with Graves' hyperthyroidism. V usage is TRBV5-4 and J usage is TRBJ1-1; D may be TRBD1 (5 bases). Material for sequencing was peripheral blood or thyroid tissue (not recorded which). For the CDR3, the DNA is TGTGCCAGCAGCTCACACGGGACGGGGAACACTGAAGCTTTCTTT. This gives the protein CASSSHGTGNTEAFF.